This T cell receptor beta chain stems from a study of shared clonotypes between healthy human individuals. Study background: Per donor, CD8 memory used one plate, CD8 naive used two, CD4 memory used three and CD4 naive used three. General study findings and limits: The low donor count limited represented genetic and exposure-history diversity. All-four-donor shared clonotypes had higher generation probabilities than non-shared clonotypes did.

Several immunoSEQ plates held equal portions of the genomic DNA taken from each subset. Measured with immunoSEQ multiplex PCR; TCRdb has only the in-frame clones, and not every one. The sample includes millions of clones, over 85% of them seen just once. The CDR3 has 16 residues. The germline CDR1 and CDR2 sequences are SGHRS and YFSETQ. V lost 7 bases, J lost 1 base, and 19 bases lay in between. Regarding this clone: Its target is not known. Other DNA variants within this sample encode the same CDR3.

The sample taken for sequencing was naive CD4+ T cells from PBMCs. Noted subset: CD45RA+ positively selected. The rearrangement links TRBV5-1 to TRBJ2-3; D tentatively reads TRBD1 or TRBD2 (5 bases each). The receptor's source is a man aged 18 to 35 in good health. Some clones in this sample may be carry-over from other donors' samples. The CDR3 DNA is TGCGCCAGCTCACTTGGGACCTCCTCAGGCACAGATACGCAGTATTTT. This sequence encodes CASSLGTSSGTDTQYF.